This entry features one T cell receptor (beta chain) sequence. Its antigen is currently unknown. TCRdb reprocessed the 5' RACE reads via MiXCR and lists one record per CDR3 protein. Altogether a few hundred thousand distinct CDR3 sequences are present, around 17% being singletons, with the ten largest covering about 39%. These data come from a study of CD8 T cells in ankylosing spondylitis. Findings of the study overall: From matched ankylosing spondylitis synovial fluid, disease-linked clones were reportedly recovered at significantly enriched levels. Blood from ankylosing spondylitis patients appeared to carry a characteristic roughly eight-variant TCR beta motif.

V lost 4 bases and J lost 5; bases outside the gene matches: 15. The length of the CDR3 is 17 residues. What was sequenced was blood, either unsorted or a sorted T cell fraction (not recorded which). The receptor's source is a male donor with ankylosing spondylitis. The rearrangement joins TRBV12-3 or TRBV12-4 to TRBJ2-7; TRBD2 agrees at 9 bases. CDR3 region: CASSSQTGIAGVNEQYF. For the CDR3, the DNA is TGTGCCAGCAGTTCCCAAACGGGGATAGCGGGGGTCAACGAGCAGTACTTC.